The sequence of this T cell receptor (beta chain) was determined in a study of blood T cell repertoires in COVID-19. Study details: Collection of acute and convalescent COVID-19 samples took place in the United States, Italy and Spain.

Looked up from germline, CDR1 is SGHTA and CDR2 is FQGNSA. V was trimmed by 1 base and J by 0 bases, leaving 10 bases between them. The CDR3 has 16 residues. The assay was immunoSEQ multiplex PCR, and TCRdb's table has in-frame clones only and misses some. This table has 55,000 to 75,000 clones, around 82% appearing once. The sequenced material came from peripheral blood. The clonotype was recovered from an elderly man with active or convalescent COVID-19. The chain joins TRBV7-2 to TRBJ1-5, with D perhaps TRBD1 (5 bases). The CDR3 nucleotides read TGTGCCAGCAGCTTAGGCTCAGGGTATAGCAATCAGCCCCAGCATTTT. Its protein product is CASSLGSGYSNQPQHF.